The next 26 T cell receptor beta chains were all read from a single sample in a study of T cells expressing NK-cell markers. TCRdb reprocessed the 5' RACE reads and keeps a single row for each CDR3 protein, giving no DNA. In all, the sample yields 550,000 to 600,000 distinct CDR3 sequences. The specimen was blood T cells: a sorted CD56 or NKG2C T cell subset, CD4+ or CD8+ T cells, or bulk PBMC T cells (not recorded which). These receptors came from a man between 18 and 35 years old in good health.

CDR3 loop: CSARDTTYNEQFF. The gene calls are TRBV29-1 and TRBJ2-1; TCRdb's D call, TRBD1, is unchecked because there is no DNA. The germline gives CDR1 SQVTM, CDR2 ANQGSEA. The CDR3 has 13 residues.

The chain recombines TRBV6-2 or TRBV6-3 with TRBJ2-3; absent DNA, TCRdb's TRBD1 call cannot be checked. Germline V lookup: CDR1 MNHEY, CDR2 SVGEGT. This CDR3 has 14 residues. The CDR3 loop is CASTHGLGTDTQYF.

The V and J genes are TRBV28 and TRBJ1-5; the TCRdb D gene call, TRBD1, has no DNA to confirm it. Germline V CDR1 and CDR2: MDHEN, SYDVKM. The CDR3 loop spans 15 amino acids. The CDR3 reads CASSFGAGGDQPQHF.

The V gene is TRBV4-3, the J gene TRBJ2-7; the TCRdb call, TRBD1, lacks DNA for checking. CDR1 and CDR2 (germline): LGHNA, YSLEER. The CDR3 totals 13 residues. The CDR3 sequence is CASSQDGADEQYF.

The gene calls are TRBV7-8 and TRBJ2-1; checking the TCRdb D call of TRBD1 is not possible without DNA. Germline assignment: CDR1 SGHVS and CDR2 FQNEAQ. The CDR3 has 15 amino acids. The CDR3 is CASSRRRDKGNEQFF.

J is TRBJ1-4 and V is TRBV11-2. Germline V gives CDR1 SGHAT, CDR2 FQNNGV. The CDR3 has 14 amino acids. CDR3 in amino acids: CASSLKSANEKLFF.

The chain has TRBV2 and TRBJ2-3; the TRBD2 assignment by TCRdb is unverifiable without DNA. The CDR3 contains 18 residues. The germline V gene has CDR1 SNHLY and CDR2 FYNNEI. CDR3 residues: CASSPGTSGRGGQDTQYF.

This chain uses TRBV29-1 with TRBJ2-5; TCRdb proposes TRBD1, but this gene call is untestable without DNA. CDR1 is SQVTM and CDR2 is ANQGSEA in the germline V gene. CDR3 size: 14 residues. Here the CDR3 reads CSAFPTGQGETQYF.

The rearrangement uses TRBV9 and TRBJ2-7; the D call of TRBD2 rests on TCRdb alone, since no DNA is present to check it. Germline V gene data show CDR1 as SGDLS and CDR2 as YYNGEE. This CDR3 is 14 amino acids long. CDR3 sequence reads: CASSVADLSGEQYF.

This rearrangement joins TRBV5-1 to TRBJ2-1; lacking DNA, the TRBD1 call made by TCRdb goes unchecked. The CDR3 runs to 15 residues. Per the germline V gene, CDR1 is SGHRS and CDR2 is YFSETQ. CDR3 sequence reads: CASSNQGAGGNEQFF.

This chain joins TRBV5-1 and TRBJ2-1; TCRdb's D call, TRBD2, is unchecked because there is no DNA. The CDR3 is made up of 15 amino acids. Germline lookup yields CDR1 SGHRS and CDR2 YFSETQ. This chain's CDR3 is CASKGDRASLQEQFF.

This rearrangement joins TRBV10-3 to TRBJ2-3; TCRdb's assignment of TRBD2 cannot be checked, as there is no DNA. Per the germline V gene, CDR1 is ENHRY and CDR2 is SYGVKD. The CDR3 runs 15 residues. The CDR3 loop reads CAISERTSGSNTQYF.

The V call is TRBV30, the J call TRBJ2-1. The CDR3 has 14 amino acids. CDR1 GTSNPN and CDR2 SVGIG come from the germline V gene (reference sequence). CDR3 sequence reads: CAWSVQVGWNEQFF.

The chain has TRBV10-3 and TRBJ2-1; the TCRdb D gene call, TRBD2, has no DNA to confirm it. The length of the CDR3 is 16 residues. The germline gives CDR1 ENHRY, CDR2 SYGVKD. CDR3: CAISESRLASINEQFF.

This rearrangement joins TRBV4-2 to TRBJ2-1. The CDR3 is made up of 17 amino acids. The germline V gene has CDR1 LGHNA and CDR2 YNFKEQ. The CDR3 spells CASSQDFQTSSYNEQFF.

The CDR3 protein is CSAETGFGGYTF. The chain joins TRBV29-1 to TRBJ1-2; TCRdb designates TRBD1, a call that cannot be tested without DNA. This CDR3 is 12 amino acids long. Germline assignment: CDR1 SQVTM and CDR2 ANQGSEA.

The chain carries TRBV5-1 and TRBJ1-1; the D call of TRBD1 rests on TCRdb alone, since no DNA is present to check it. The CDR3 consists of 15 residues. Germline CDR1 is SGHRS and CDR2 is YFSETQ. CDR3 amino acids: CASSLEGRENTEAFF.

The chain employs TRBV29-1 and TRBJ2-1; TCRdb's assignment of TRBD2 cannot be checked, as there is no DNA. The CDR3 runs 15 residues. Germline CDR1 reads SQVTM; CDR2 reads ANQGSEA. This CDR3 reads CSVGAGWGLRDEQFF.

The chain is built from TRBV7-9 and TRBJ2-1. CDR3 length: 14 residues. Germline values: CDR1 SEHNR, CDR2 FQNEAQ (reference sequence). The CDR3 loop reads CASSFGTAYNEQFF.

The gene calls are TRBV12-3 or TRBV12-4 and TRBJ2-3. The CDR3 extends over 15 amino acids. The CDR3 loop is CASSLGSRYTDTQYF.

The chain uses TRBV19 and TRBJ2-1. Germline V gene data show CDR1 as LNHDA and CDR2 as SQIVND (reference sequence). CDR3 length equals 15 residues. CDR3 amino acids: CASSIAGGPRNEQFF.

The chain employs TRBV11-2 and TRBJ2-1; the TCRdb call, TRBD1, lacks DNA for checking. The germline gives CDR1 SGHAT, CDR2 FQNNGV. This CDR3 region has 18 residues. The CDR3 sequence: CASSFGQGALDSPHEQFF.

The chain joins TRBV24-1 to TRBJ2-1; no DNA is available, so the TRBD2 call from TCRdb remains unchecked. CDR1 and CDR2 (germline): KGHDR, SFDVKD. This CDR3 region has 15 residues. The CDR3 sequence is CATSKAGTSYNEQFF.

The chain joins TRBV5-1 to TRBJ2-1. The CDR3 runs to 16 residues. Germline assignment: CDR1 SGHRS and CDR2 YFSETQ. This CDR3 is CASTQSQRSSYNEQFF.

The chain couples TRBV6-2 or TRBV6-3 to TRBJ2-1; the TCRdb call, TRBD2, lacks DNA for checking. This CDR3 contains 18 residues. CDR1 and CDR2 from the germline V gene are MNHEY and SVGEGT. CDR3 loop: CASSYSTEKRERYNEQFF.

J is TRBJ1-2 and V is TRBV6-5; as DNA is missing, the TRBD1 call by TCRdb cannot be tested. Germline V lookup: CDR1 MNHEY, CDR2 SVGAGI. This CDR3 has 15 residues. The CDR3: CASAIRGNANYGYTF.